This T cell receptor beta chain was captured in a study of blood T cell repertoires in COVID-19. As processed by the authors: Amplifying reference gene primers gave estimates of nucleated cell counts. The method was immunoSEQ multiplex PCR; TCRdb's version includes in-frame clones alone and lacks a portion of them. D and trimming come from the DNA, and the V and J calls and clone size come from that table. The table records about 240,000 clones, more than 85% of them present only once. V was trimmed by 5 bases and J by 0 bases, leaving 15 bases between them. Germline-derived CDR1 and CDR2 are KGHDR and SFDVKD. This CDR3 is built from 16 residues.

V gene TRBV24-1 combines with J gene TRBJ2-5; a weak D match, TRBD1 (6 bases). The source material was peripheral blood. The source of this sequence is a woman aged 70-85 years with active or convalescent COVID-19. This CDR3 reads CATSAWDTLDQETQYF. CDR3 bases: TGTGCCACCAGTGCCTGGGACACCTTGGACCAAGAGACCCAGTACTTC.